Shown below are 18 T cell receptor beta chains from a single sample sequenced in a study of cytomegalovirus exposure and HLA in healthy donors. This PCR relied on a set of 60 Vbeta primers and 13 Jbeta primers. Assay: immunoSEQ multiplex PCR; the TCRdb copy retains only in-frame clones and omits some. Of around 160,000 clones listed, around two thirds are singletons. The sequenced sample was PBMCs. Receptors were obtained from a man over 45 in good health and CMV-seronegative.

The chain uses TRBV10-3 and TRBJ2-5, with TRBD2 matching 8 bases. The V gene end was trimmed by 6 bases and the J gene end by 4 bases; junction bases not matched to a gene: 10. CDR1 and CDR2 from the germline V gene are ENHRY and SYGVKD. The CDR3 spans 15 residues. The DNA of the CDR3 is TGTGCCATCAGGTGGGACGGGGGGGCCGCAGAGACCCAGTACTTC. Amino acid sequence: CAIRWDGGAAETQYF.

The chain has TRBV7-8 and TRBJ2-5; no clear D. CDR3 length: 16 amino acids. V gave up 5 bases and J gave up 2 bases, with 18 bases separating them. CDR1 and CDR2 from the germline V gene are SGHVS and FQNEAQ. CDR3 DNA: TGTGCCAGCAGCCCTGGAGACGGGTCGTGGCAAGAGACCCAGTACTTC. Translated, it gives CASSPGDGSWQETQYF.

In this sample, this clone turned up a few times. The chain links TRBV5-4 to TRBJ1-2; TRBD1 agrees at 7 bases. The CDR3 runs 14 residues. Trimming at V came to 0 bases and at J to 6 bases, leaving 5 bases not matched to a gene. Germline CDR1 SGHNT, CDR2 YYREEE (reference sequence). The chain's CDR3 is CASSLAGTVNGYTF. As DNA, the CDR3 is TGTGCCAGCAGCTTGGCTGGGACAGTGAATGGCTACACCTTC. Drawing the rest from reference TRBV5-4 and TRBJ1-2, the complete variable domain is ETGVTQSPTHLIKTRGQQVTLRCSSQSGHNTVSWYQQALGQGPQFIFQYYREEENGRGNFPPRFSGLQFPNYSSELNVNALELDDSALYLCASSLAGTVNGYTFGSGTRLTVV.

This chain links TRBV10-3 with TRBJ1-1; 8 nucleotides agree with TRBD1. J lost 3 bases, V lost 7 bases, and 4 bases had no gene match. The CDR3 runs to 13 residues. The germline V gene has CDR1 ENHRY and CDR2 SYGVKD. The CDR3 reads CAIKTGGYTEAFF. CDR3 nucleotide sequence: TGTGCCATCAAAACAGGGGGGTACACTGAAGCTTTCTTT.

This sequence joins TRBV2 and TRBJ1-1; the match to TRBD1 covers 9 bases. From germline, CDR1 is SNHLY and CDR2 FYNNEI. V trimming: 8 bases; J trimming: 6 bases; junction bases outside the gene matches: 4. This CDR3 has 12 residues. For the CDR3, the DNA is TGTGCCAGCGGGACAGGGCCTCCTGAAGCTTTCTTT. Translating gives CASGTGPPEAFF.

This chain connects TRBV11-2 to TRBJ2-5; 10 positions match TRBD2. Germline CDR1 SGHAT, CDR2 FQNNGV. The CDR3 has 15 residues. After removal of 4 bases from V and 4 bases from J, the junction contained 6 bases not matched to a gene. CDR3 bases: TGTGCCAGCAGCTATCCTAGCGGGGGCTTAGAGACCCAGTACTTC. This codes for CASSYPSGGLETQYF.

The chain carries TRBV5-1 and TRBJ2-1; TRBD2 matches at 7 bases. Germline V lookup: CDR1 SGHRS, CDR2 YFSETQ. With 4 bases clipped from V and 1 base from J, the junction kept 5 bases outside the gene matches. This CDR3 is built from 15 residues. The CDR3 sequence: CASSLASGSYNEQFF. The CDR3 DNA reads TGCGCCAGCAGCCTAGCTAGCGGTTCCTACAATGAGCAGTTCTTC.

The rearrangement joins TRBV10-3 to TRBJ1-4; the D gene is possibly TRBD1 (5 bases). V was trimmed by 3 bases and J by 3 bases, leaving 14 bases between them. The germline CDR1 and CDR2 sequences are ENHRY and SYGVKD. The length of the CDR3 is 16 residues. The CDR3 loop is CAISDPGQMSNEKLFF. DNA for the CDR3: TGTGCCATCAGTGATCCCGGACAAATGTCTAATGAAAAACTGTTTTTT.

The chain combines TRBV5-8 with TRBJ2-7; 12 bases match TRBD2. The CDR3 has 16 amino acids. V dropped 4 bases and J dropped 5; count of bases not matched to a gene: 10. CDR1 SGHTS and CDR2 YDEGEE come from the germline V gene. CDR3 bases: TGTGCCAGCAGCAGGCAACTAGCGGGGGGTTTTAACGAGCAGTACTTC. It translates to CASSRQLAGGFNEQYF.

Only a few counts were recorded for this clone. The CDR3 loop is CASSQPPPGENSPLHF. CDR3 bases: TGTGCCAGCAGCCAACCCCCGCCAGGTGAGAATTCACCCCTCCACTTT. This chain links TRBV4-2 with TRBJ1-6; D is ambiguous. Trimming stripped 2 bases from V and 7 bases from J, with 15 bases between. CDR1 is LGHNA and CDR2 is YNFKEQ in the germline V gene. The CDR3 extends over 16 amino acids.

The genes are TRBV2 and TRBJ1-1, with D possibly being TRBD1 (5 bases). Trimming took 6 bases from V and 1 from J, leaving 9 bases between them. Germline-derived CDR1 and CDR2 are SNHLY and FYNNEI. This CDR3 region has 13 residues. The CDR3 bases are TGTGCCAGCAGATTCACAGGGAACACTGAAGCTTTCTTT. Residues: CASRFTGNTEAFF.

This sequence joins TRBV18 and TRBJ2-7, with 8 bases fitting TRBD2. V trimming: 4 bases; J trimming: 5 bases; junction bases outside the gene matches: 13. CDR1 is KGHSH and CDR2 is LQKENI in the germline V gene. This CDR3 contains 16 residues. CDR3 DNA sequence: TGTGCCAGCTCACAATCGGCAGCGGGGGTTCCCGACGAGCAGTACTTC. It codes for CASSQSAAGVPDEQYF.

The chain joins TRBV7-9 to TRBJ1-6, with 8 nucleotides matching TRBD1. Looked up from germline, CDR1 is SEHNR and CDR2 is FQNEAQ (reference sequence). V gave up 6 bases and J gave up 7 bases; unmatched junction bases: 5. CDR3 length equals 14 residues. This CDR3 is CASSPDRGNSPLHF. DNA of the CDR3: TGTGCCAGCAGTCCAGACAGGGGCAATTCACCCCTCCACTTT.

This clone was seen more than once but under ten times. The chain joins TRBV4-3 to TRBJ2-3; 7 bases fit TRBD1. CDR3 length: 18 residues. Unmatched junction bases numbered 9, after V lost 0 bases and J lost 0 bases. CDR1 LGHNA and CDR2 YSLEER come from the germline V gene. The CDR3 sequence: CASSQDRDGTASTDTQYF. The CDR3 DNA follows: TGCGCCAGCAGCCAAGATAGGGACGGGACAGCTAGCACAGATACGCAGTATTTT.

CDR3 sequence: CASSPRREREGEAFF. DNA of the CDR3: TGTGCCAGCAGCCCCCGCAGGGAAAGGGAGGGTGAAGCTTTCTTT. V usage is TRBV7-9 and J usage is TRBJ1-1, with a possible D match to TRBD1 (5 bases). Trimming left V 5 bases short and J 7 bases short, with 20 bases between. Looked up from germline, CDR1 is SEHNR and CDR2 is FQNEAQ (reference sequence). The CDR3 runs 15 residues.

J is TRBJ1-6 and V is TRBV6-5, with 10 bases lining up with TRBD1. The CDR3 spans 15 residues. The germline CDR1 and CDR2 sequences are MNHEY and SVGAGI. The junction had 3 bases not matched to a gene; V was cut back by 2 bases and J by 8 bases. The CDR3 DNA follows: TGTGCCAGCAGTTACGGGGACAGGGGTGATTCACCCCTCCACTTT. Amino acid sequence: CASSYGDRGDSPLHF.

The chain employs TRBV5-1 and TRBJ1-2, with D unclear. CDR3 length: 14 residues. Per the germline V gene, CDR1 is SGHRS and CDR2 is YFSETQ. V was shortened by 4 bases and J by 3 bases, with 13 bases between the two germline ends. The CDR3 sequence: CASSPSTLDYGYTF. CDR3 coding DNA: TGCGCCAGCAGCCCTAGTACCCTCGACTATGGCTACACCTTC.

The chain combines TRBV18 with TRBJ1-3, with D uncertain. There are 15 residues in the CDR3. The germline V gene encodes CDR1 KGHSH and CDR2 LQKENI. V lost 0 bases and J lost 4, with 10 bases in between. In DNA, the CDR3 is TGTGCCAGCTCACCACCGCAGACTCTGGGAAACACCATATATTTT. It translates to CASSPPQTLGNTIYF.